This TCR beta chain was recovered during a study of radiation and T cells in renal cell carcinoma (dated by TCRdb to the early 2020s). As for the study more broadly: A total of some 55 samples underwent TCR beta sequencing, made up of 25 or so tumors and roughly 27 peripheral blood samples. The last blood draw happened 4 weeks after radiation, timed to coincide with nephrectomy. Across all 50 or so samples, 4,016,671 unique CDR3 nucleotide sequences, encoding 2,658,974 unique CDR3 amino acid sequences, were identified.

As concerns this clone: Its cognate antigen has yet to be identified. Base qualities are missing; no much larger clone stands one base away.

Between the V and J ends, shortened by 4 bases and 0 bases respectively, the junction contains 21 bases. According to the germline V gene, CDR1 reads MNHNS and CDR2 reads SASEGT. The CDR3 has 18 amino acids, counting the end cysteine and phenylalanine. Only the CDR3 DNA is retained, 54 bases long and in frame from the first base. TCR beta libraries were generated from genomic DNA with the immunoSEQ kit, following the manufacturer's recommendations. To prepare libraries, a first multiplex PCR with proprietary primers was run, followed by a second PCR that added unique barcodes, and a bead cleanup was done after each round. Each sample batch included a kit-provided positive control reaction and a negative control reaction. The final libraries were assessed on an Agilent 4200 TapeStation D1000 ScreenTape, pooled by volume, and quantified by qPCR. Sequencing ran on an Illumina NextSeq500 with a MidOutput 150-cycle cartridge, using 156 Read1 and 15 Index1 cycles with kit custom primers. The pooled library was loaded at 1.0 pM, and about 20% PhiX control was spiked in. In the original analysis: Vendor-processed data were analyzed in R, with a clonotype defined as all T cells sharing the same CDR3 nucleotide sequence. In the clone abundance analyses, frequencies in each sample were normalized to that sample's 10,000 most abundant clones. Before analysis, public T cell clones were removed, and these numbered fewer than six per sample on average. A difference in abundance of at least 32-fold between compartments was used to define tumor-enriched and baseline blood-enriched clonotypes. A beta-binomial differential abundance model was used to identify clonotypes that expanded or contracted between blood time points. Tumor-blood repertoire similarity was measured with the Baroni-Urbani and Buser coefficient, and group comparisons used two-tailed Wilcoxon tests in R. Here the immuneACCESS table is served through TCRdb, limited to in-frame sequences with V and J called. Missing clones are a known gap in these copies; in checked studies unresolved V genes cover under half, and the rest lacks a known reason. The DNA gave D and trimming, while V, J and clone size come from that table. The sample contains some 97,000 clones, 84% of them found a single time. In total, the top ten clones hold more than 7% of the sample.

General conclusions and limits of the study: Top tumor clonotypes rose in blood from baseline to 2 weeks post-radiation, then contracted by 4 weeks, suggesting transient expansion of tumor-resident clones. Effects of radiation dose or scheduling on the TCR repertoire could not be addressed with the single-armed trial design. No pretreatment tumor biopsies were available, so the baseline intratumoral presence of clonotypes could not be determined. Tracking of blood repertoire dynamics stopped at less than five weeks after treatment, with no follow-up past that point.

Reading the label with the study, this specimen's time point is: blood 4 weeks post-SBRT, at nephrectomy. The label giving this sample's treatment or condition can be read as: 15 Gy SBRT to primary tumor, nephrectomy 4 weeks later. The samples were obtained from a clinical trial, where primary renal cell carcinomas were treated with 15 Gy stereotactic body radiation therapy and then removed by nephrectomy 4 weeks afterward. To follow tumor-enriched clonotypes, serial peripheral blood was collected from radiation-treated patients at baseline and at 2 weeks and 4 weeks after SBRT. Every patient's renal cell carcinoma showed clear cell pathology. The QIAamp DNA Blood Mini Kit (Qiagen) was used to prepare genomic DNA for TCR sequencing. Samples were included in the analyses only if all quality control checks were passed.

This receptor was obtained from a man in his fifties or sixties with renal cell carcinoma. The chain is assembled from TRBV6-1 and TRBJ1-2, and TRBD1 may be the D gene, going by 5 matching bases. Here the sequenced sample was blood, taken from a patient whose treatment included radiotherapy and nephrectomy. The CDR3 in this case is CASSVQTTAYRSNYGYTF. At the DNA level, the sequence is TGTGCCAGCAGTGTACAAACGACAGCGTATCGTTCTAACTATGGCTACACCTTC.